A single T cell receptor (beta chain) is shown here with its context. In germline, CDR1 is LNHDA, CDR2 SQIVND (reference sequence). CDR3 length: 15 amino acids. The V end was cut by 3 bases, the J end by 2 bases, with 10 bases between. Method: immunoSEQ multiplex PCR; TCRdb's copy keeps in-frame clones and lacks some. Seen here are more than 75,000 clones, around 84% observed once, and the top ten hold over 5%. This sample was included in a study of OX40 agonist ivuxolimab in advanced cancers. As for the study in general: Ivuxolimab doses were 0.01, 0.1, 0.3, 1.5, 3 or 10 mg/kg every 2 weeks. Of mixed ages from about 23 to 90 and averaging 60 years, the group was over 80% male.

The receptor was derived from an adult with an advanced solid tumor such as melanoma, head and neck, liver or kidney cancer. Here the sequenced sample was CD4+ or CD8+ T cells sorted from blood, taken in a trial of the OX40 agonist ivuxolimab. The V gene is TRBV19, the J gene TRBJ2-2; D is possibly TRBD2 (6 bases). CDR3 in DNA: TGTGCCAGTAGTATCGTGGCGGGAAACACCGGGGAGCTGTTTTTT. It codes for CASSIVAGNTGELFF.